This T cell receptor (beta chain) was found in a study of neurological immune-mediated disorders. Template-switch 5'RACE cDNA synthesis added a 10-nucleotide unique molecular identifier. TCRdb processed the 5' RACE reads anew with MiXCR; each CDR3 protein has one entry. The table lists tens of thousands of distinct CDR3 sequences, roughly 13% of them singletons. General observations from the study: Expansion of TCR clones was greatest in HTLV-1-associated myelopathy and smallest in multiple sclerosis, where it fell below that of healthy controls.

There are many counts of this clonotype. Its antigen is still unknown. Stated time point: longitudinal time-point 1 (baseline). Preparation of the unsorted libraries drew on 2 million PBMCs stored at -80 C. This TCR was recovered from a female donor with HTLV-1-associated myelopathy (HAM/TSP). The specimen sequenced was PBMCs.

DNA for the CDR3: TGCGCCAGCAGCTTACAGGGCAGGCACGAGCAGTACTTC. Encoded protein: CASSLQGRHEQYF. The J gene is TRBJ2-7, the V gene TRBV5-1; D perhaps matches TRBD1 (6 bases). V lost 2 bases and J lost 5, with 11 bases in between. This CDR3 spans 13 amino acids. Per the germline V gene, CDR1 is SGHRS and CDR2 is YFSETQ.